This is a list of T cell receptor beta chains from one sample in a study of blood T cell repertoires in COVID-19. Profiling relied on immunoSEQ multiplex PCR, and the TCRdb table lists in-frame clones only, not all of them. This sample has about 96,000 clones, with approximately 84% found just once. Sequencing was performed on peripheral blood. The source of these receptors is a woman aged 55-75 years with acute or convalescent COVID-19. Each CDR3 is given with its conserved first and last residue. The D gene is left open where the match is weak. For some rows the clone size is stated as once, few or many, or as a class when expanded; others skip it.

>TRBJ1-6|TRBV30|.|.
TGTGCCTGGACAGGATATAATTCACCCCTCCACTTT
CAWTGYNSPLHF
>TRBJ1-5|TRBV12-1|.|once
TGTGCCAGCAGCTTACACTACAGGGACAATCAGCCCCAGCATTTT
CASSLHYRDNQPQHF
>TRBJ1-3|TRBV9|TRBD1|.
TGTGCCAGCAGCCCCCGGACAGGCTACCTCTCTGGAAACACCATATATTTT
CASSPRTGYLSGNTIYF
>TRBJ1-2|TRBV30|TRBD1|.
TGTGCCTGGAGGGTAACAGGGGACTATGGCTACACCTTC
CAWRVTGDYGYTF
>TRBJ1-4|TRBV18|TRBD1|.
TGTGCCAGCTCAACGGACAGGGCGGGAAAACTGTTTTTT
CASSTDRAGKLFF
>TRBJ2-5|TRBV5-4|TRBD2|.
TGTGCCAGCAGCTTGGGCGGGGGGCAAGAGACCCAGTACTTC
CASSLGGGQETQYF
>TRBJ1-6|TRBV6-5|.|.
TGTGCCAGCAAAAGGGGACTTAAGGGTAATTCACCCCTCCACTTT
CASKRGLKGNSPLHF
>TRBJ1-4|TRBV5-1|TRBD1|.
TGCGCCAGCAGTTTTACCGGGACAGGGCGTGAAAAACTGTTTTTT
CASSFTGTGREKLFF
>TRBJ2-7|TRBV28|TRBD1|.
TGTGCCAGTCTGGACAGGGCAGGCCCCTACGAGCAGTACTTC
CASLDRAGPYEQYF
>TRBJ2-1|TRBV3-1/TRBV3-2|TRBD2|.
TGTGCCAGCAGCCAAGAACTAGCGGGGGTCTACAATGAGCAGTTCTTC
CASSQELAGVYNEQFF
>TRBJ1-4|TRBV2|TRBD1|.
TGTGCCAGCAGCTTGGACAGGGAAAGGGAAAAACTGTTTTTT
CASSLDREREKLFF
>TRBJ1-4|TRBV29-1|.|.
TGCAGCGTTGAAGAGGGCGATGCAACTAATGAAAAACTGTTTTTT
CSVEEGDATNEKLFF
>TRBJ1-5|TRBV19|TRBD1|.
TGTGCCAGTAGTAGAGGGACAGGGGGCGCAGGCAATCAGCCCCAGCATTTT
CASSRGTGGAGNQPQHF
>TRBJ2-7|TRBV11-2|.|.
TGTGCCAGCAGCTTACAAACAGGGAGCTCCTACGAGCAGTACTTC
CASSLQTGSSYEQYF
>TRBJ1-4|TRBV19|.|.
TGTGCCAGTAGTGCGCAGGGTATGACTAATGAAAAACTGTTTTTT
CASSAQGMTNEKLFF
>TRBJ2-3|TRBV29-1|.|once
TGCAGCATCCTGAAGCGGACAGATACGCAGTATTTT
CSILKRTDTQYF
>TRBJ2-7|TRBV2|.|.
TGTGCCAGCAGTGAACGGGGGATATTTGATGAGCAGTACTTC
CASSERGIFDEQYF
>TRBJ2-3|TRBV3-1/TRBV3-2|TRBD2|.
TGTGCCAGCAGCCAAGATAGGGTAGCGGGGGTAACAGATACGCAGTATTTT
CASSQDRVAGVTDTQYF
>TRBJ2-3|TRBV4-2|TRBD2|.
TGTGCCAGCAGCCAAGTGGTCCTAGCGGGGGCCCGCACAGATACGCAGTATTTT
CASSQVVLAGARTDTQYF
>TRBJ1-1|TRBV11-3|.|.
TGTGCCAGCAGCTTACAGATGAACACTGAAGCTTTCTTT
CASSLQMNTEAFF
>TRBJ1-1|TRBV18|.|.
TGTGCCAGCTCTCTTCAGGAAATCACTGAAGCTTTCTTT
CASSLQEITEAFF
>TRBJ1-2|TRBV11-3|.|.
TGTGCCAGCAGCTTAGGCGACGGACTGCCTAACTATGGCTACACCTTC
CASSLGDGLPNYGYTF
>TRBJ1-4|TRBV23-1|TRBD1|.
TGCGCCAGCAAAAGGCCAGGGGGCGCGAGGAAGAAAAAACTGTTTTTT
CASKRPGGARKKKLFF
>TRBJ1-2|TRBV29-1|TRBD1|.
TGCAGCGCAGCTTTACAGGGGCTCTCTGGCTACACCTTC
CSAALQGLSGYTF
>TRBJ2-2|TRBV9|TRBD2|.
TGTGCCAGCAGCGTTTCACTAGCGGGGAACACCGGGGAGCTGTTTTTT
CASSVSLAGNTGELFF
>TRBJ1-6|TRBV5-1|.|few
TGCGCCAGCAGCTTGGGAGGTGTTAATTCACCCCTCCACTTT
CASSLGGVNSPLHF
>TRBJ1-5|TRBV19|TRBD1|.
TGTGCCAGTAGCCCCAAAGGGACAGGGGGCGTTCAGCCCCAGCATTTT
CASSPKGTGGVQPQHF
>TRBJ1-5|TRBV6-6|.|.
TGTGCCAGCAGCCAGGGGCTGGGTCAGCCCCAGCATTTT
CASSQGLGQPQHF
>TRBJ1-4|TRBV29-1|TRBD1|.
TGCAGCGTACGACAGGGGTCGGCTAATGAAAAACTGTTTTTT
CSVRQGSANEKLFF
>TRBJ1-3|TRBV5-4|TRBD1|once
TGTGCCAGCAGTGGACAGGGGAGCGGAAACACCATATATTTT
CASSGQGSGNTIYF
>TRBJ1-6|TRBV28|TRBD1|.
TGTGCCAGCAAGGGACAGGGGGCCCGCTCCTATAATTCACCCCTCCACTTT
CASKGQGARSYNSPLHF
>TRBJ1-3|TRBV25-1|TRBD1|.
TGTGCCAGCCCGGGACAGAATTTTGGAAACACCATATATTTT
CASPGQNFGNTIYF
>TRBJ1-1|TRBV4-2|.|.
TGTGCCAGCAGCCAATTAGCTTCCCGGGGGGGCACTGAAGCTTTCTTT
CASSQLASRGGTEAFF
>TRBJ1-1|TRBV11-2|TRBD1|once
TGTGCCAGCAGCACCGGACAGGAGATGAACACTGAAGCTTTCTTT
CASSTGQEMNTEAFF
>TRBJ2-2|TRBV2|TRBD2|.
TGTGCCAGCAGAGCGGGGGGGCCCACCGGGGAGCTGTTTTTT
CASRAGGPTGELFF
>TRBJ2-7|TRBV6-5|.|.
TGTGCCACCCAGGCCCTTTACGAGCAGTACTTC
CATQALYEQYF
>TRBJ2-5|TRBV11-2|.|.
TGTGCCAGCAGCCCCATCCCAGTTTGGAGGGACAGCCAAGAGACCCAGTACTTC
CASSPIPVWRDSQETQYF
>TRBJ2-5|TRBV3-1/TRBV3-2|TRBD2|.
TGTGCCAGCAGCTACCAGACAGCGGGGGACCAAGAGACCCAGTACTTC
CASSYQTAGDQETQYF
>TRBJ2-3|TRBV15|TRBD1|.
TGTGCCACCAGCTACGGGACAGGGGGCCCCGAGGATACGCAGTATTTT
CATSYGTGGPEDTQYF
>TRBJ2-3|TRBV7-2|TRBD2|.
TGTGCCAGCAGCTTTAGCGGGGGGTCTCCAGGGCAGTATTTT
CASSFSGGSPGQYF
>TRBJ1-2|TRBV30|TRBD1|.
TGTGCCTGGGCGACCGACAGGGGTTTAGGCTACACCTTC
CAWATDRGLGYTF
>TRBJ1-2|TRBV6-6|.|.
TGTGCCAGCACCTGGGCGTCTGGGGCGTCTGTTGGCTACACCTTC
CASTWASGASVGYTF
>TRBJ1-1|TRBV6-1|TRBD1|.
TGTGCCAGCAGTGAAGTTTTTGGGACAGGGGACACTGAAGCTTTCTTT
CASSEVFGTGDTEAFF
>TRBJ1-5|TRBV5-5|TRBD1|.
TGTGCCAGCAGCCCACGGGACAGACTTCAGCCCCAGCATTTT
CASSPRDRLQPQHF
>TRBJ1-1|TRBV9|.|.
TGTGCCAGCAGCGCCAGGGAAAACACTGAAGCTTTCTTT
CASSARENTEAFF
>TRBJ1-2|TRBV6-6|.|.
TGTGCCAGCAGCCCTCAACCTGCGAGTATATATGGCTACACCTTC
CASSPQPASIYGYTF
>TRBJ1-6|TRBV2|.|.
TGTGCCAGCAGTGAAGCGCGCATTAATTCACCCCTCCACTTT
CASSEARINSPLHF
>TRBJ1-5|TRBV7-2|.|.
TGTGCCAGCAGCCTAGGACATAGCAATCAGCCCCAGCATTTT
CASSLGHSNQPQHF